A selection of T cell receptor beta chains follows, all from one sample in a study of T cell changes during pregnancy in multiple sclerosis. Sequencing used immunoSEQ multiplex PCR; TCRdb keeps in-frame clones, though not all of them. The table has 35,000 to 50,000 clones, around 80% seen once. Sequenced here: CD4+ T cells from peripheral blood mononuclear cells, sampled before pregnancy. All receptors derive from a female donor with multiple sclerosis, enrolled in a pregnancy study. CDR3s include the opening cysteine and the closing phenylalanine or tryptophan. The D gene is left open where the match is weak. Clone size, where shown, is once, few, many, or a class for clones that have expanded.

clone size	J gene	D gene	V gene	CDR3 DNA	CDR3 protein
.	TRBJ1-1	TRBD1	TRBV30	TGTGCCTGGAGTTCACAGGGGGCGCGCACTGAAGCTTTCTTT	CAWSSQGARTEAFF
.	TRBJ2-3	.	TRBV5-1	TGCGCCAGCAGCTTGGCCAGGCAGGGCGCAGCAGATACGCAGTATTTT	CASSLARQGAADTQYF
.	TRBJ2-6	TRBD1	TRBV28	TGTGCCAGCAGGGGACAGGGTATCGGGGCCAACGTCCTGACTTTC	CASRGQGIGANVLTF
once	TRBJ1-2	TRBD1	TRBV29-1	TGCAGCGTCCACTTTCCGGGACAGCGAAAAAACTATGGCTACACCTTC	CSVHFPGQRKNYGYTF
.	TRBJ2-1	.	TRBV7-9	TGTGCCAGCAGCTTACGCTCAGGGCCTCCGTACTTCTTTTACAATGAGCAGTTCTTC	CASSLRSGPPYFFYNEQFF
.	TRBJ2-7	TRBD2	TRBV30	TGTGCCTGGAGTGCCTTAGGACTAGCTTCCTACGAGCAGTACTTC	CAWSALGLASYEQYF
.	TRBJ2-5	TRBD1	TRBV30	TGTGCCTGGGGGACAGGCCAAGCGACCCAGTACTTC	CAWGTGQATQYF
.	TRBJ2-3	TRBD2	TRBV7-9	TGTGCCAGCAGCTTAAGACTAGCGAGCACAGATACGCAGTATTTT	CASSLRLASTDTQYF
.	TRBJ1-3	.	TRBV7-9	TGTGCCAGCAGCCCCAAACTGCGAACTGGAAACACCATATATTTT	CASSPKLRTGNTIYF
.	TRBJ2-5	TRBD1	TRBV7-2	TGTGCCAGCAGCCCGGGACAGGGGTACCAAGAGACCCAGTACTTC	CASSPGQGYQETQYF
.	TRBJ2-3	.	TRBV19	TGTGCCAGTAGTATCCAAGCCAGGCTTAGCACAGATACGCAGTATTTT	CASSIQARLSTDTQYF
.	TRBJ1-5	.	TRBV28	TGTGCCAGCAGAGGAGGGAGCAATCAGCCCCAGCATTTT	CASRGGSNQPQHF
.	TRBJ1-6	.	TRBV10-3	TGTGCCATCAGTGAGTCGAAAAGGGGGGGCGCGGATAATTCACCCCTCCACTTT	CAISESKRGGADNSPLHF
.	TRBJ2-6	.	TRBV27	TGTGCCAGCAGTTTAGGCCACTCTGGGGCCAACGTCCTGACTTTC	CASSLGHSGANVLTF
.	TRBJ2-3	.	TRBV6-6	TGTGCCAGCCTTCGCGGGGCTCCCACAGATACGCAGTATTTT	CASLRGAPTDTQYF
.	TRBJ2-3	.	TRBV18	TGTGCCAGCTCACCGTATGGAGGGGCCACAGATACGCAGTATTTT	CASSPYGGATDTQYF